The 2 T cell receptor beta chains below were found in one sample sequenced in a study of response to subunit inactivated influenza vaccine (dated by TCRdb to the late 2010s). The library was prepared using RT-PCR. The listed sequencing device is Illumina HiSeq 2500. Starting from the raw public reads, TCRdb applied fastp trimming at Q25, assembled clones with MiXCR and retained in-frame beta chains. Entries are consolidated by CDR3 protein sequence, retaining the most common genes and DNA. Recorded for this sample are some 500,000 distinct CDR3 sequences; about 25% of them occurred a single time. The ten top clones hold less than 2.5% of the sample. Source: CD4+ T cells sorted from PBMCs, taken 5 to 6 days after vaccination. Source of these receptors: a man in his fifties or sixties who received an inactivated influenza vaccine. Donor details come from another sample of the same person, matched by shared clones.

The rearrangement joins TRBV20-1 to TRBJ2-7; possible D gene TRBD2, 6 bases. The CDR3 consists of 14 residues. Germline V gene sequence: CDR1 DFQATT, CDR2 SNEGSKA (reference sequence). V shed 0 bases and J shed 3 bases, with 12 bases lying between them. DNA for the CDR3: TGCAGTGCTAGAGAGACGGGAGCGATCTACGAGCAGTACTTC. Protein sequence: CSARETGAIYEQYF.

The chain employs TRBV15 and TRBJ2-3; D is perhaps TRBD2 (5 bases). The germline CDR1 and CDR2 sequences are LNHNV and YYDKDF (reference sequence). Trimming took off 0 bases at V and 13 bases at J, with 20 bases between the two ends. CDR3 length equals 15 residues. The DNA of the CDR3 is TGTGCCACCAGCAGAGATCGTGTAGGGAGCGCCCTCAAGTATTTT. It codes for CATSRDRVGSALKYF.